This entry concerns a single T cell receptor (beta chain). Clones were read by immunoSEQ multiplex PCR, and TCRdb kept only the in-frame ones, dropping some. The sample consists of hundreds of thousands of clones, roughly four fifths of them appearing once. These data originate in a study of blood T cell repertoires in COVID-19. Study overall: Specimens from acute and convalescent COVID-19 originated in the United States, Italy and Spain.

This CDR3 has 19 amino acids. Germline V lookup: CDR1 MNHNS, CDR2 SASEGT. V trimming: 2 bases; J trimming: 0 bases; junction bases outside the gene matches: 12. The study recruited people aged about 18 to 89 years across approximately 24 US areas. Within 2 weeks before study entry, exposed participants met a COVID-19 case. This chain connects TRBV6-1 to TRBJ2-1, with 8 bases lining up with TRBD2. This clonotype originated in a woman aged 35 to 49 who had been exposed to COVID-19. Sequencing was carried out using PBMCs or T cells enriched from blood (not recorded which). The CDR3 DNA follows: TGTGCCAGCAGTGAATTCGGGGGGGAACCGTCACCCTCCTACAATGAGCAGTTCTTC. It translates to CASSEFGGEPSPSYNEQFF.